These T cell receptor beta chains were read from a single sample in a study of chemoradiotherapy in HPV16-positive cancers. The assay was immunoSEQ multiplex PCR, and TCRdb's table has in-frame clones only and misses some. The table has under 20,000 clones, about four fifths seen once. Sample acquisition took place from a patient who underwent chemoradiotherapy. The receptors stem from a human donor with HPV-associated anogenital cancer. The CDR3 runs from the conserved cysteine through the conserved F or W. D genes are given only for firm matches. For some rows the clone size is stated as once, few or many, or as a class when expanded; others skip it.

d_call | j_call | clone_size | v_call | cdr3_nt | cdr3_aa
. | TRBJ2-7 | . | TRBV7-3 | TGTGCCAGCAGCTTACTGGGAGGAGACACCCCTTACGAGCAGTACTTC | CASSLLGGDTPYEQYF
. | TRBJ1-1 | . | TRBV14 | TGTGCCAGCAGAGCAGTGGACTGGAGCACTGAAGCTTTCTTT | CASRAVDWSTEAFF
. | TRBJ2-5 | . | TRBV11-2 | TGTGCCAGCAGCTCGGCCGGGGGCTTCCAAGAGACCCAGTACTTC | CASSSAGGFQETQYF
TRBD2 | TRBJ2-1 | . | TRBV27 | TGTGCCACCATAACTAGCGGGGGGGCCTGGTACTCTCGGGATGAGCAGTTCTTC | CATITSGGAWYSRDEQFF
TRBD1 | TRBJ2-1 | . | TRBV19 | TGTGCCAGTAGTATGACCGGGACAGTGAATTCAGAGCAGTTCTTC | CASSMTGTVNSEQFF
. | TRBJ1-2 | few | TRBV28 | TGTGCCAGCAGTACGATACGCCAGGCTTTGGGCTATGGCTACACCTTC | CASSTIRQALGYGYTF
. | TRBJ2-3 | . | TRBV9 | TGTGCCAGCAGCGGCGGGATTTCAGTGGGGACAGATACGCAGTATTTT | CASSGGISVGTDTQYF
. | TRBJ2-3 | . | TRBV5-1 | TGCGCCAGCAGGTTTATTCCTAGCACAGATACGCAGTATTTT | CASRFIPSTDTQYF
. | TRBJ1-1 | few | TRBV11-2 | TGTGCCAGCAGCTTGGGAGTCGCCATGGGGCGTGCTGAAGCTTTCTTT | CASSLGVAMGRAEAFF
TRBD1 | TRBJ2-3 | . | TRBV11-3 | TGTGCCAGCAGCGAGACAGGGGGGACAGATACGCAGTATTTT | CASSETGGTDTQYF
TRBD1 | TRBJ1-2 | . | TRBV5-1 | TGCGCCAGCAGCCGAACCGGGACAGGGACCCTCGCTAACTATGGCTACACCTTC | CASSRTGTGTLANYGYTF
. | TRBJ1-1 | . | TRBV5-1 | TGCGCCAGCAGCGTAGGACCGGCGAACACTGAAGCTTTCTTT | CASSVGPANTEAFF
. | TRBJ2-5 | . | TRBV4-3 | TGCGCCAGCAGTAAGCGGCTAGCCGGGGTTAAAGAGACCCAGTACTTC | CASSKRLAGVKETQYF
TRBD1 | TRBJ1-6 | few | TRBV5-1 | TGCGCCAGCAGCTCCTCGCCCCCGGGACAGGGATCACCCCTCCACTTT | CASSSSPPGQGSPLHF
. | TRBJ2-1 | . | TRBV5-1 | TGCGCCAGCAGGAAGCAGTATCGGGACAATGAGCAGTTCTTC | CASRKQYRDNEQFF